This paragraph reports one TCR beta chain. The sample is drawn from a study of blood T cell repertoires in COVID-19. Sequencing was performed with immunoSEQ multiplex PCR; in TCRdb, only in-frame clones are kept and a portion is missing. The repertoire holds about 110,000 clones, with 88% as singletons. From germline, CDR1 is SGHAT and CDR2 FQNNGV. The CDR3 is 17 residues long. The germline V and J ends were trimmed by 5 bases and 3 bases, with 21 bases remaining between them. The V and J genes are TRBV11-2 and TRBJ2-3, with D possibly TRBD2 on 6 matching bases. Sequences were obtained from peripheral blood. The clonotype originates from a human donor in a cohort sampled during active COVID-19. The CDR3 protein is CASSQSTGARKTDTQYF. In DNA form, the CDR3 reads TGTGCCAGCAGCCAATCCACGGGAGCGCGGAAGACAGATACGCAGTATTTT.